The following is a T cell receptor beta chain sequence with its context. The sample originates from a study of blood T cell repertoires in COVID-19. About the research overall: Samples taken during acute and convalescent COVID-19 were collected in the United States, Italy and Spain. PBMCs, B-cell-depleted T cells, or T cells were the source of the cDNA or gDNA that made up the material.

V lost 0 bases and J lost 16, with 16 bases in between. CDR3 length: 13 amino acids. In germline, CDR1 is PRHDT, CDR2 FYEKMQ (reference sequence). Study processing details: Amplification from reference gene primers served as the basis for estimated nucleated cell counts. Generated by immunoSEQ multiplex PCR, the TCRdb table keeps only in-frame clones and is missing some. V and J calls and clone size come straight from that table; D and trimming were deduced from the DNA. The table shows 130,000 to 150,000 clones, with around four fifths occurring only once. This chain joins TRBV13 and TRBJ1-3; D might be TRBD1 (5 bases). This TCR derives from a middle-aged woman with active or convalescent COVID-19. What was sequenced was peripheral blood. The CDR3 loop reads CASSLGLGAVGYF. The CDR3, as DNA: TGTGCCAGCAGCTTAGGCCTTGGGGCAGTTGGTTATTTT.